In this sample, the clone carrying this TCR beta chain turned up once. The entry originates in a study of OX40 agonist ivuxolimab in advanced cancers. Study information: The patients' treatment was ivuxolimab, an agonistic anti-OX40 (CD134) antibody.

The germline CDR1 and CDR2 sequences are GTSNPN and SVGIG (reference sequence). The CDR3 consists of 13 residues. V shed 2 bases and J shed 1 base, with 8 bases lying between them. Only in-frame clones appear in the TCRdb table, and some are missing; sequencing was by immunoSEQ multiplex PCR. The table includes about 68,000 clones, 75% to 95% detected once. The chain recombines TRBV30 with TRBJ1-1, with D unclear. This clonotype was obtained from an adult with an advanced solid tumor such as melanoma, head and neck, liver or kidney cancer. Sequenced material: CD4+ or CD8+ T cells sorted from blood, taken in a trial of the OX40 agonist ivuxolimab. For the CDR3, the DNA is TGTGCCTGGAGTACAGTTAGGAACACTGAAGCTTTCTTT. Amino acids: CAWSTVRNTEAFF.